This T cell receptor (beta chain) stems from a study of blood T cell repertoires in COVID-19. Study overall: The United States, Italy and Spain were the sources of the acute and convalescent COVID-19 samples.

CDR3 length: 17 residues. Trimming took 1 base from V and 0 from J, leaving 13 bases between them. Germline V gene lookup returns CDR1 LGHDT and CDR2 YNNKEL (reference sequence). Sequencing used immunoSEQ multiplex PCR; TCRdb keeps in-frame clones, though not all of them. The sample has 300,000 to 350,000 clones, roughly 90% seen once; the top ten hold 2.5% to 3.5%. This clone was detected once. The TCR sequence derives from a woman in her twenties or thirties with COVID-19, enrolled during active disease. The specimen sequenced was peripheral blood. This rearrangement joins TRBV3-1 (or the pseudogene TRBV3-2) to TRBJ1-3; D is unclear. CDR3 sequence (DNA): TGTGCCAGCAGCCAAGGGCAGAGACTGCGCTCTGGAAACACCATATATTTT. As protein: CASSQGQRLRSGNTIYF.